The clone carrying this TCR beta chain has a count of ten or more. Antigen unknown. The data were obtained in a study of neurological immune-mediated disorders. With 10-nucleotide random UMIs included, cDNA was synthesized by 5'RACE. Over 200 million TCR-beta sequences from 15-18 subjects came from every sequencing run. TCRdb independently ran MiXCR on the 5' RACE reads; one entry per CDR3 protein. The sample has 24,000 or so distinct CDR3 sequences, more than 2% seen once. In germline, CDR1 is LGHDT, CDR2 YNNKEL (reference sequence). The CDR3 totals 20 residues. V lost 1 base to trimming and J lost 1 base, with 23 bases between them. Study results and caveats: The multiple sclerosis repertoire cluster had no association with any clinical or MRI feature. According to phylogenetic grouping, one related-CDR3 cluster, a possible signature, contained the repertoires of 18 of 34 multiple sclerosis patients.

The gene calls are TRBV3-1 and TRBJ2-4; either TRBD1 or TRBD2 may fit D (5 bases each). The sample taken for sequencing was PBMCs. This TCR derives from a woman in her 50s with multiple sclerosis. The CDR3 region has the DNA TGTGCCAGCAGCCAAGTATTTAGGGTAACGGGGCCACTGGCCAAAAACATTCAGTACTTC. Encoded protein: CASSQVFRVTGPLAKNIQYF.